What follows are 30 T cell receptor beta chains derived from one specimen sequenced in a study of blood T cell repertoires in COVID-19. Profiling relied on immunoSEQ multiplex PCR, and the TCRdb table lists in-frame clones only, not all of them. The table shows roughly 230,000 clones, with 85% occurring only once. The sample was peripheral blood. Source of these receptors: a man aged 45-60 years with COVID-19, enrolled during active disease.

This chain joins TRBV6-1 and TRBJ2-5; the match to TRBD2 covers 9 bases. CDR1 MNHNS and CDR2 SASEGT come from the germline V gene. The CDR3 covers 15 residues. Losses at the gene ends were 2 bases for V and 5 bases for J; bases not matched to a gene: 6. The CDR3 here is CASSERAGGEETQYF. The DNA of the CDR3 is TGTGCCAGCAGTGAAAGGGCGGGGGGGGAGGAGACCCAGTACTTC.

The rearrangement joins TRBV5-4 to TRBJ1-2, with 8 bases lining up with TRBD1. CDR3 length: 15 residues. Per germline, CDR1 SGHNT and CDR2 YYREEE (reference sequence). J lost 6 bases, V lost 4 bases, and 11 bases had no gene match. As DNA, the CDR3 is TGTGCCAGCAGCCCTGGACAGGGCGGTGGGGATGGCTACACCTTC. As protein: CASSPGQGGGDGYTF.

This chain joins TRBV4-2 and TRBJ2-7; 7 positions match TRBD2. The ends lost 0 bases at V and 3 bases at J; junction bases unmatched: 8. CDR1 is LGHNA and CDR2 is YNFKEQ in the germline V gene. The CDR3 covers 16 residues. This chain's CDR3 is CASSQDQGGAFYEQYF. In DNA form, the CDR3 reads TGTGCCAGCAGCCAAGATCAGGGAGGGGCATTCTACGAGCAGTACTTC.

With regard to this clone: Different DNA sequences within this sample yield the same CDR3. The CDR3 region has the DNA TGCGCCAGCAGCTTGGGACAGTACCAAGAGACCCAGTACTTC. It translates to CASSLGQYQETQYF. The chain has TRBV5-1 and TRBJ2-5, with a possible D match to TRBD1 (5 bases). V was cut by 0 bases and J by 0 bases, with 6 bases left in between. There are 14 residues in the CDR3. Germline V gene data show CDR1 as SGHRS and CDR2 as YFSETQ.

The chain links TRBV18 to TRBJ2-7; D may be TRBD1 (5 bases). In germline, CDR1 is KGHSH, CDR2 LQKENI. Trimming took 2 bases from V and 1 from J, leaving 15 bases between them. The CDR3 has 16 amino acids. The CDR3 loop reads CASSPSSTALSYEQYF. CDR3 DNA sequence: TGTGCCAGCTCACCATCCTCGACAGCTTTGTCCTACGAGCAGTACTTC.

The J gene is TRBJ2-2, the V gene TRBV3-1 (or the pseudogene TRBV3-2); 7 bases agree with TRBD2. V was clipped by 4 bases and J by 6 bases; unmatched bases: 8. This CDR3 spans 15 amino acids. CDR1 and CDR2 (germline): LGHDT, YNNKEL (reference sequence). CDR3 DNA sequence: TGTGCCAGCAGCCCTGGGAGGGATTGGGCCGGGGAGCTGTTTTTT. It translates to CASSPGRDWAGELFF.

The chain uses TRBV5-1 and TRBJ2-7; 10 positions agree with TRBD2. This CDR3 is 15 amino acids long. The V and J ends lost 1 base and 3 bases, in that order; junction bases with no gene match: 4. CDR1 and CDR2 (germline): SGHRS, YFSETQ. CDR3 amino acids: CASSLNLAGGYEQYF. DNA of the CDR3: TGCGCCAGCAGCTTGAATTTAGCGGGGGGCTACGAGCAGTACTTC.

The chain is built from TRBV9 and TRBJ2-5; TRBD1 aligns across 10 bases. V lost 0 bases, J lost 5 bases, and 4 bases stayed unmatched. Germline CDR1 reads SGDLS; CDR2 reads YYNGEE. This CDR3 is 15 amino acids long. The chain's CDR3 is CASSVGQGALETQYF. Here the CDR3 DNA reads TGTGCCAGCAGCGTAGGACAGGGGGCTCTGGAGACCCAGTACTTC.

This chain links TRBV5-4 with TRBJ2-5; TRBD2 matches 7 bases. Germline trimming cut 4 bases from V and 5 bases from J; bases unmatched to any gene: 14. Germline lookup yields CDR1 SGHNT and CDR2 YYREEE (reference sequence). CDR3 length equals 16 residues. CDR3 nucleotide sequence: TGTGCCAGCAGCCCTGGCGGGTCTAGCGGAGGGGAGACCCAGTACTTC. Protein sequence: CASSPGGSSGGETQYF.

The chain employs TRBV14 and TRBJ2-1; 7 positions agree with TRBD1. The CDR3 totals 16 residues. The V gene's germline CDR1 is SGHDN and CDR2 FVKESK. V gave up 5 bases and J gave up 8 bases; unmatched junction bases: 15. CDR3 sequence (DNA): TGTGCCAGCAGCTCACACCAGGGGGATTTAGCTCATGAGCAGTTCTTC. It encodes CASSSHQGDLAHEQFF.

DNA of the CDR3: TGTGCCAGCAGTCCCCTCGGTCCGGGACAGGGAGGCAACAATGAGCAGTTCTTC. Translated, it gives CASSPLGPGQGGNNEQFF. The chain couples TRBV6-2 or TRBV6-3 to TRBJ2-1; 9 nucleotides agree with TRBD1. This CDR3 is built from 18 residues. Germline CDR1 reads MNHEY; CDR2 reads SVGEGT. Trimming took 5 bases from V and 5 from J; bases not matched to a gene: 16.

This CDR3 reads CATSEFGTGAADTQYF. In DNA, the CDR3 is TGTGCCACCAGTGAGTTCGGGACAGGGGCGGCAGATACGCAGTATTTT. The J gene is TRBJ2-3, the V gene TRBV24-1; 10 nucleotides line up with TRBD1. Germline values: CDR1 KGHDR, CDR2 SFDVKD. Trimming cost V 4 bases and J 4 bases; bases outside gene matches: 7. CDR3 length: 16 amino acids.

The chain employs TRBV27 and TRBJ1-2, with D perhaps TRBD1 (5 bases). Germline CDR1 reads MNHEY; CDR2 reads SMNVEV (reference sequence). Trimming removed 5 bases from V and 3 bases from J, with 22 bases in between. This CDR3 contains 17 residues. CDR3 coding DNA: TGTGCCAGCAGTCACCGCCGGGGGGAGGGAAGGGACTATGGCTACACCTTC. It codes for CASSHRRGEGRDYGYTF.

This chain connects TRBV9 to TRBJ1-3, with D possibly TRBD1 on 5 matching bases. Per germline, CDR1 SGDLS and CDR2 YYNGEE. V gave up 3 bases and J gave up 4 bases, with 8 bases separating them. This CDR3 is 13 amino acids long. CDR3 loop: CASSDRLGNTIYF. CDR3 DNA: TGTGCCAGCAGCGACAGGTTGGGAAACACCATATATTTT.

The V call is TRBV5-1, the J call TRBJ2-3, with D possibly being TRBD2 (6 bases). The CDR3 spans 14 residues. Per the germline V gene, CDR1 is SGHRS and CDR2 is YFSETQ. The V end was cut by 0 bases, the J end by 5 bases, with 10 bases between. CDR3 sequence: CASSLDGGGDTQYF. The CDR3 DNA sequence: TGCGCCAGCAGCTTGGATGGGGGAGGAGATACGCAGTATTTT.

J is TRBJ2-7 and V is TRBV1; whether TRBD1, the table's D call, matches the DNA was not checked. TRBV1 is annotated as a pseudogene. There are 18 residues in the CDR3. The CDR3 DNA sequence: TGCACCAGCAGCCAAGGGACGGGACACCCTTGTGGCCCCTACGAGCAGTACTTC. Translation: CTSSQGTGHPCGPYEQYF.

The chain is built from TRBV10-1 and TRBJ2-3, with D maybe TRBD2 (6 bases). V lost 4 bases and J 1 base, leaving 12 bases between the germline ends. CDR3 length equals 15 residues. CDR1 is WNHNN and CDR2 is SYGVQD in the germline V gene (reference sequence). This CDR3 is CASSVRRGGTDTQYF. In DNA, the CDR3 is TGCGCCAGCAGTGTACGGCGGGGTGGCACAGATACGCAGTATTTT.

This rearrangement joins TRBV9 to TRBJ1-1; no firm D call. The CDR3 is made up of 13 amino acids. The V and J ends lost 2 bases and 4 bases respectively, with 9 bases between them. In germline, CDR1 is SGDLS, CDR2 YYNGEE. The CDR3: CASSVSSGTEAFF. DNA of the CDR3: TGTGCCAGCAGCGTCTCTAGTGGCACTGAAGCTTTCTTT.

J is TRBJ1-4 and V is TRBV7-3; TRBD1 matches at 7 bases. With 11 bases clipped from V and 12 bases from J, the junction kept 6 bases outside the gene matches. Per the germline V gene, CDR1 is SGHTA and CDR2 is FQGTGA. This CDR3 has 10 amino acids. The CDR3 sequence: CARRDRELFF. The CDR3 coding sequence is TGTGCCCGAAGGGACAGAGAACTGTTTTTT.

This rearrangement joins TRBV7-6 to TRBJ1-6; TRBD1 might be the D (5 bases). The germline CDR1 and CDR2 sequences are SGHVS and FNYEAQ. There are 15 residues in the CDR3. V was pared by 3 bases and J by 7 bases, with 13 bases between. The CDR3 reads CASSLRDGRNSPLHF. The CDR3 bases are TGTGCCAGCAGCTTGCGGGACGGACGAAATTCACCCCTCCACTTT. Full variable domain (remainder filled in from reference TRBV7-6 and TRBJ1-6): GAGVSQSPRYKVTKRGQDVALRCDPISGHVSLYWYRQALGQGPEFLTYFNYEAQQDKSGLPNDRFSAERPEGSISTLTIQRTEQRDSAMYRCASSLRDGRNSPLHFGNGTRLTVT.

The chain combines TRBV24-1 with TRBJ1-2; TRBD1 agrees at 8 bases. Germline values: CDR1 KGHDR, CDR2 SFDVKD. The CDR3 covers 18 residues. V trimming: 4 bases; J trimming: 6 bases; junction bases outside the gene matches: 18. The CDR3 DNA reads as TGTGCCACCAGTGACCGCGGACAGGGAAAGGTCGGGTTGAATGGCTACACCTTC. Residues: CATSDRGQGKVGLNGYTF.

This clone was detected once. The V call is TRBV19, the J call TRBJ1-5, with D uncertain. The CDR3 extends over 15 amino acids. The ends were cut back, 5 bases at V and 5 bases at J, with 16 bases in the middle. Germline CDR1 and CDR2: LNHDA and SQIVND (reference sequence). CDR3 loop: CASSPRLGIDQPQHF. The CDR3 DNA reads as TGTGCCAGTAGTCCGCGTCTGGGCATTGATCAGCCCCAGCATTTT.

J is TRBJ2-2 and V is TRBV5-1; 8 bases match TRBD2. Per germline, CDR1 SGHRS and CDR2 YFSETQ. Trimming took 1 base from V and 8 from J; bases not matched to a gene: 16. CDR3 size: 18 residues. The CDR3 region is CASSLLVSGAGRAGELFF. CDR3 bases: TGCGCCAGCAGCTTGTTGGTTAGCGGGGCAGGTCGAGCGGGGGAGCTGTTTTTT.

On this clone: At one end, the junction sequence differs from germline, possibly due to a read error. The CDR3 bases are TGTGCCAGCACTGAACCAGGGTCTGGAAACACCATATATTTT. It yields the protein CASTEPGSGNTIYF. This chain links TRBV6-1 with TRBJ1-3; a weak D match, TRBD1 (5 bases). The germline V gene has CDR1 MNHNS and CDR2 SASEGT. The CDR3 is made up of 14 amino acids.

The chain uses TRBV4-2 and TRBJ2-1; TRBD2 matches at 13 bases. Unmatched junction bases numbered 2, after V lost 0 bases and J lost 9 bases. Germline V CDR1 and CDR2: LGHNA, YNFKEQ. The CDR3 loop spans 15 amino acids. The CDR3 is CASSQELAGGVEQFF. The DNA of the CDR3 is TGTGCCAGCAGCCAAGAACTAGCGGGGGGGGTTGAGCAGTTCTTC.

In this sample, this clone turned up a few times. This chain uses TRBV19 with TRBJ2-2; TRBD1 is a possible D gene (6 bases). The CDR3 spans 13 residues. Trimming took 6 bases from V and 5 from J, leaving 10 bases between them. Germline V gene sequence: CDR1 LNHDA, CDR2 SQIVND (reference sequence). Here the CDR3 DNA reads TGTGCCAGTAGAGAACAGGGTACCGGGGAGCTGTTTTTT. It is translated as CASREQGTGELFF.

The rearrangement uses TRBV28 and TRBJ1-5; D perhaps matches TRBD1 (6 bases). CDR3 length equals 16 residues. The germline CDR1 and CDR2 sequences are MDHEN and SYDVKM. V gave up 1 base and J gave up 2 bases, with 12 bases separating them. The CDR3 coding sequence is TGTGCCAGCAGTTTATTGACAGGTAGGGGCAATCAGCCCCAGCATTTT. Its translation is CASSLLTGRGNQPQHF.

The chain recombines TRBV5-8 with TRBJ2-3; no clear D. V was shortened by 0 bases and J by 4 bases, with 3 bases between the two germline ends. The V gene's germline CDR1 is SGHTS and CDR2 YDEGEE. The length of the CDR3 is 12 residues. The CDR3 here is CASSLAPDTQYF. In DNA, the CDR3 is TGTGCCAGCAGCTTGGCTCCAGATACGCAGTATTTT.

This chain links TRBV7-9 with TRBJ1-1; no clear D. Trimming removed 5 bases from V and 0 bases from J, with 10 bases in between. CDR1 and CDR2 from the germline V gene are SEHNR and FQNEAQ (reference sequence). CDR3 size: 14 residues. CDR3 loop: CASSPMTLNTEAFF. The CDR3 nucleotides read TGTGCCAGCAGCCCCATGACACTGAACACTGAAGCTTTCTTT.

This clone was picked up one time. The rearrangement links TRBV7-2 to TRBJ2-3, with 9 bases identical to TRBD2. Unmatched junction bases numbered 10, after V lost 0 bases and J lost 3 bases. CDR1 is SGHTA and CDR2 is FQGNSA in the germline V gene. The CDR3 loop spans 18 amino acids. CDR3 in amino acids: CASSLAVTSGVVTDTQYF. DNA for the CDR3: TGTGCCAGCAGCTTAGCGGTGACTAGCGGTGTAGTGACAGATACGCAGTATTTT.